This is a list of T cell receptor beta chains from one sample in a study of blood T cell repertoires in COVID-19. Data came from immunoSEQ multiplex PCR; TCRdb stores just in-frame clones and leaves some out. The data contain some 240,000 clones, 80% to 90% of them singletons. Input material: peripheral blood. The receptors were sampled from a woman aged 65 to 85 with COVID-19, enrolled during active disease. CDR3s include the opening cysteine and the closing phenylalanine or tryptophan. The D gene is left open where the match is weak. The size of a clone is reported for some rows only, either as once, few or many, or as a class for expanded clones.

clone_size d_call j_call v_call cdr3_length cdr3_aa cdr3_nt
. TRBD1 TRBJ1-5 TRBV2 18 CASSDPTGGVRSNQPQHF TGTGCCAGCAGTGACCCGACAGGGGGCGTGAGAAGCAATCAGCCCCAGCATTTT
. . TRBJ2-3 TRBV19 14 CASSVAGATDTQYF TGTGCCAGTTCCGTCGCGGGGGCTACAGATACGCAGTATTTT
. . TRBJ1-2 TRBV6-5 11 CASIGEGGYTF TGTGCCAGCATAGGGGAGGGGGGCTACACCTTC
. . TRBJ1-2 TRBV28 15 CASSPGTLAVYGYTF TGTGCCAGCAGCCCCGGGACTCTAGCTGTCTATGGCTACACCTTC
. TRBD1 TRBJ1-2 TRBV10-3 13 CASRVETGYGYTF TGTGCCAGCAGGGTGGAGACAGGGTATGGCTACACCTTC
. . TRBJ2-5 TRBV27 14 CASSLSGTPQAQYF TGTGCCAGCAGTTTATCCGGGACACCACAAGCCCAGTACTTC
. . TRBJ2-1 TRBV5-4 12 CASSLSVNEQFF TGTGCCAGCAGCTTGTCGGTCAATGAGCAGTTCTTC
. . TRBJ1-2 TRBV12-5 16 CASGLGGTSGIYGYTF TGTGCTAGTGGTTTGGGCGGGACCTCAGGGATCTATGGCTACACCTTC
once . TRBJ2-5 TRBV7-9 15 CASRPAGGVQETQYF TGTGCCAGCAGGCCAGCTGGAGGGGTTCAAGAAACCCAGTACTTC
. . TRBJ1-5 TRBV5-1 15 CASSLSGATNQPQHF TGCGCCAGCAGCTTGTCAGGGGCAACAAATCAGCCCCAGCATTTT
. . TRBJ1-2 TRBV28 14 CASSSDRRNYGYTF TGTGCCAGCAGTTCGGACAGAAGGAACTATGGCTACACCTTC
. . TRBJ2-7 TRBV2 13 CASSVSRGYEQYF TGTGCCAGCAGTGTTTCTAGGGGCTACGAGCAGTACTTC
. . TRBJ2-3 TRBV3-1/TRBV3-2 15 CASSQGSGEWDTQYF TGTGCCAGCAGCCAAGGGTCGGGGGAGTGGGATACGCAGTATTTT
. . TRBJ1-6 TRBV11-3 14 CASSLTGMGSPLHF TGTGCCAGCAGCCTCACAGGGATGGGCTCACCCCTCCACTTT
. TRBD2 TRBJ2-5 TRBV4-1 13 CASARGGIETQYF TGCGCCAGCGCGCGGGGAGGGATTGAGACCCAGTACTTC
. . TRBJ2-7 TRBV7-9 14 CASSLGGAAYEQYF TGTGCCAGCAGCTTAGGCGGAGCCGCCTACGAGCAGTACTTC
few . TRBJ1-2 TRBV4-2 11 CASAGDYGYTF TGTGCCAGCGCAGGGGACTATGGCTACACCTTC
. TRBD2 TRBJ2-2 TRBV7-2 14 CASSSGLAGGELFF TGTGCCAGCAGTTCAGGACTAGCGGGAGGGGAGCTGTTTTTT
. . TRBJ1-1 TRBV28 15 CASSTGGVANTEAFF TGTGCCAGCAGTACCGGGGGAGTTGCTAACACTGAAGCTTTCTTT
. . TRBJ1-6 TRBV5-8 13 CATNWQGNSPLHF TGTGCCACTAATTGGCAGGGAAATTCACCCCTCCACTTT
once TRBD1 TRBJ2-6 TRBV9 19 CASSAGWTGELSGANVLTF TGTGCCAGCAGCGCAGGGTGGACAGGGGAGCTCTCTGGGGCCAACGTCCTGACTTTC
. TRBD1 TRBJ2-2 TRBV6-5 13 CASSSNRGRELFF TGTGCCAGCAGCTCCAACAGGGGTCGCGAGCTGTTTTTT
. . TRBJ2-7 TRBV12-3/TRBV12-4 13 CASSFGPSYEQYF TGTGCCAGCAGTTTTGGGCCCTCCTACGAGCAGTACTTC
. . TRBJ1-5 TRBV6-2/TRBV6-3 15 CASSYRTFRGQPQHF TGTGCCAGCAGTTACCGAACATTTAGGGGCCAGCCCCAGCATTTT
. . TRBJ1-1 TRBV6-1 12 CASNPSPEKAFF TGTGCCAGCAACCCCTCCCCGGAGAAAGCTTTCTTT
. TRBD1 TRBJ2-7 TRBV6-2/TRBV6-3 15 CASSFVRGQGYEQYF TGTGCCAGCAGTTTTGTCAGGGGGCAGGGCTACGAGCAGTACTTC
. . TRBJ1-1 TRBV6-5 14 CASKTGGPYTEAFF TGTGCCAGCAAGACAGGCGGGCCCTACACTGAAGCTTTCTTT
. TRBD1 TRBJ1-1 TRBV27 14 CASSLRTGTTEAFF TGTGCCAGCAGTCTCCGGACAGGGACCACTGAAGCTTTCTTT
. . TRBJ1-2 TRBV5-6 12 CASSPGGDGYTF TGTGCCAGCAGCCCGGGGGGAGATGGCTACACCTTC
. TRBD1 TRBJ1-4 TRBV29-1 13 CSAAGQGTEKLFF TGCAGCGCCGCAGGACAGGGTACCGAAAAACTGTTTTTT
. . TRBJ1-2 TRBV28 16 CASSSYLLTKGYGYTF TGTGCCAGCAGCTCTTATCTATTGACTAAGGGCTATGGCTACACCTTC
. TRBD2 TRBJ2-1 TRBV7-8 16 CASSLEGLAGEAEQFF TGTGCCAGCAGCTTAGAAGGACTAGCGGGAGAAGCGGAGCAGTTCTTC
. . TRBJ2-1 TRBV3-1/TRBV3-2 13 CASSQVQGGEQFF TGTGCCAGCAGCCAAGTTCAAGGCGGCGAGCAGTTCTTC
once . TRBJ2-5 TRBV30 15 CAWSRGAPGLATQYF TGTGCCTGGAGTCGGGGGGCGCCCGGACTTGCGACCCAGTACTTC
. TRBD2 TRBJ2-1 TRBV9 15 CASSVVTSGSNEQFF TGTGCCAGCAGCGTAGTAACTAGCGGGAGTAATGAGCAGTTCTTC
. . TRBJ1-2 TRBV12-5 12 CASGFLSYGYTF TGTGCTAGTGGTTTCCTAAGCTATGGCTACACCTTC
. . TRBJ2-7 TRBV7-9 13 CASSKALSYEQYF TGTGCCAGCAGCAAAGCCCTTTCCTACGAGCAGTACTTC
once . TRBJ1-1 TRBV27 13 CASSLSMNTEAFF TGTGCCAGCAGTTTATCCATGAACACTGAAGCTTTCTTT
. . TRBJ2-7 TRBV10-1 17 CASSESLLGVGGVEQYF TGCGCCAGCAGTGAGTCGCTGCTGGGGGTCGGCGGGGTCGAGCAGTACTTC
. . TRBJ1-1 TRBV6-5 14 CASSYLGQGTEAFF TGTGCCAGCAGTTACTTGGGACAAGGCACTGAAGCTTTCTTT
. TRBD1 TRBJ1-1 TRBV19 15 CASSMGQALGTEAFF TGTGCCAGTAGTATGGGACAGGCCCTTGGGACTGAAGCTTTCTTT
. TRBD2 TRBJ2-3 TRBV7-9 16 CASSRLAGDITDTQYF TGTGCCAGCAGTCGACTAGCGGGAGATATCACAGATACGCAGTATTTT
. . TRBJ2-6 TRBV11-3 17 CASSLSLGGSGANVLTF TGTGCCAGCAGCTTATCGTTGGGGGGCTCTGGGGCCAACGTCCTGACTTTC
. TRBD2 TRBJ2-7 TRBV3-1/TRBV3-2 17 CASSHKTSGSAPYEQYF TGTGCCAGCAGCCACAAGACTAGCGGGAGTGCCCCCTACGAGCAGTACTTC
. TRBD1 TRBJ1-1 TRBV5-4 16 CASSQIPGQGNTEAFF TGTGCCAGCTCTCAAATTCCGGGACAGGGGAACACTGAAGCTTTCTTT
. . TRBJ2-5 TRBV19 13 CASSIGGEAAQYF TGTGCCAGTAGTATAGGGGGGGAAGCGGCCCAGTACTTC
. TRBD1 TRBJ1-2 TRBV9 19 CASSVVCVRTGKANYGYTF TGTGCCAGCAGCGTGGTCTGCGTTAGGACAGGGAAAGCTAACTATGGCTACACCTTC
. TRBD1 TRBJ1-2 TRBV7-2 16 CASSLQGRQGNSGYTF TGTGCCAGCAGCCTTCAGGGCCGACAGGGGAATTCTGGCTACACCTTC
. . TRBJ2-5 TRBV6-5 12 CASNYNGETQYF TGTGCCAGCAACTACAACGGGGAGACCCAGTACTTC
. . TRBJ2-5 TRBV3-1/TRBV3-2 13 CASSQRGQETQYF TGTGCCAGCAGCCAACGGGGCCAAGAGACCCAGTACTTC
. . TRBJ2-3 TRBV5-1 12 CASSDGGDTQYF TGCGCCAGCAGCGACGGGGGTGATACGCAGTATTTT
. TRBD1 TRBJ2-2 TRBV27 16 CASSSRTGRGTGELFF TGTGCCAGCAGTTCTAGGACAGGGCGGGGCACCGGGGAGCTGTTTTTT
. . TRBJ1-1 TRBV6-6 10 CVLKNTEAFF TGTGTCTTAAAGAACACTGAAGCTTTCTTT
. TRBD2 TRBJ2-1 TRBV28 16 CASSIGGTSGRNEQFF TGTGCCAGCAGTATAGGGGGGACTAGCGGGAGGAATGAGCAGTTCTTC